This TCR beta chain stems from a study of regulatory T cells in long-lasting Graves disease. Study-level findings and limits: Under persistent disease, TRBV28, TRBJ1-2 and TRBJ2-5 were used preferentially. A greater number of public clonotypes (roughly 2,700) was shared by persistent patients than by new patients (about 890). Newly diagnosed patients had higher TCR diversity than persistent Graves' patients did.

The germline V gene encodes CDR1 MNHEY and CDR2 SMNVEV (reference sequence). CDR3 length: 18 residues. Trimming pared 5 bases from V and 6 bases from J, leaving 26 bases between. Time point described: persistent/refractory GD, antithyroid drugs over 5 years with positive TRAb. RNA from PBMCs was the source of the TCR library. From an endocrinology department in Xi'an, China, came the patients. HTBI primers from iRepertoire and Arm-PCR of CDR3 regions yielded the TCR beta libraries. MiXCR was run by TCRdb on the multiplex PCR reads, yielding one entry per CDR3 protein. The sample contains over 650,000 distinct CDR3 sequences, 25% to 35% of which appear only once. This clonotype was recorded a few times. What it binds is not known.

This receptor was identified in a female donor with Graves disease. Sequences were derived from peripheral blood mononuclear cells (PBMCs), sampled when the disease was refractory, from a patient treated with antithyroid drugs. V is TRBV27 and J is TRBJ1-5; D perhaps matches TRBD1 (6 bases). CDR3 loop: CASSLTTGSRRLSQPQHF. In nucleotides, the CDR3 is TGTGCCAGCAGTCTTACTACAGGGAGCCGGAGGTTAAGTCAGCCCCAGCATTTT.